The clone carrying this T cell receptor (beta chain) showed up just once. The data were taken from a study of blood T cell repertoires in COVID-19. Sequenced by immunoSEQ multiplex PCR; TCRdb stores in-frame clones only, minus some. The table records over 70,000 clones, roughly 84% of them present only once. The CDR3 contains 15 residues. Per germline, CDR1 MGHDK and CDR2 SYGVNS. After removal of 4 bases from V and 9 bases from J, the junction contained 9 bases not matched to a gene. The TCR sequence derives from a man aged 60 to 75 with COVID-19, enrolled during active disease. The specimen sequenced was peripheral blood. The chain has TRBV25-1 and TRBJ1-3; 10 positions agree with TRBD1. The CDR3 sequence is CASSATGTGDGTIYF. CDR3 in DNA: TGTGCCAGCAGTGCCACCGGGACAGGGGATGGCACCATATATTTT. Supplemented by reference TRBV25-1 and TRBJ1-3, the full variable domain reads EADIYQTPRYLVIGTGKKITLECSQTMGHDKMYWYQQDPGMELHLIHYSYGVNSTEKGDLSSESTVSRIRTEHFPLTLESARPSHTSQYLCASSATGTGDGTIYFGEGSWLTVV.